This entry concerns a single T cell receptor beta chain. This sample is drawn from a study of blood T cell repertoires in COVID-19. Study-level background: Donors in the United States, Italy and Spain gave samples during acute or convalescent COVID-19. Nucleic acid was either cDNA or gDNA, and it came from T cells, B-cell-depleted T cells, or PBMCs.

The CDR3 is 15 amino acids. Trimming at V came to 6 bases and at J to 6 bases, leaving 13 bases not matched to a gene. Germline V gene sequence: CDR1 MDHEN, CDR2 SYDVKM. Authors' analysis steps: Nucleated cell counts were estimated from reference gene primer amplification. Repertoires were generated with immunoSEQ multiplex PCR, while TCRdb's copy carries only in-frame clones and drops some. The D gene and trimming were derived from the DNA, and the V and J assignments and clone size from that table. The sample yields 300,000 to 400,000 clones, roughly 90% seen once. This receptor was taken from a woman aged 65 to 85 with COVID-19, enrolled during active disease. The sequenced sample was peripheral blood. This chain joins TRBV28 and TRBJ1-1, with 7 bases identical to TRBD1. CDR3 coding DNA: TGTGCCAGCAGCCCCGTGACAGGGAGTACGGCTGAAGCTTTCTTT. Its translation: CASSPVTGSTAEAFF.